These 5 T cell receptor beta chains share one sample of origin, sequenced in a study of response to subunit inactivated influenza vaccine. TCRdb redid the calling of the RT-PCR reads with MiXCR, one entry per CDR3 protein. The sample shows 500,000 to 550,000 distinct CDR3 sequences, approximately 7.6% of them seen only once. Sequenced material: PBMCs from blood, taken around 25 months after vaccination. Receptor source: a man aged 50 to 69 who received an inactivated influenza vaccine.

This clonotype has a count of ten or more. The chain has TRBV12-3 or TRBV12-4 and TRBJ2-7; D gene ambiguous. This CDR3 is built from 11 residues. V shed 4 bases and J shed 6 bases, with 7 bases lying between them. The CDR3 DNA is TGTGCCAGCAGTTCCAGGAGCGAGCAGTACTTC. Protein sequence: CASSSRSEQYF.

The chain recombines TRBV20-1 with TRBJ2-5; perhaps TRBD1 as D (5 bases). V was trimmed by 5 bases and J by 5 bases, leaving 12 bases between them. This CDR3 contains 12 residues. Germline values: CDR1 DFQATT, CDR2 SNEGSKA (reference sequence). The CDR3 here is CSAPGSVETQYF. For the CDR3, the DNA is TGCAGTGCTCCAGGGTCGGTCGAGACCCAGTACTTC.

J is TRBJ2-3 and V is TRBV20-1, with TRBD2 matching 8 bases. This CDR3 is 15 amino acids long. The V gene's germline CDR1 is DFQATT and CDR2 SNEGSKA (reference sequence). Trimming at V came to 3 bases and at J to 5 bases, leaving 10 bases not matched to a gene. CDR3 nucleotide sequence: TGCAGTGCTAGTCAGGTTAGCGGGACGAGAGATACGCAGTATTTT. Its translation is CSASQVSGTRDTQYF.

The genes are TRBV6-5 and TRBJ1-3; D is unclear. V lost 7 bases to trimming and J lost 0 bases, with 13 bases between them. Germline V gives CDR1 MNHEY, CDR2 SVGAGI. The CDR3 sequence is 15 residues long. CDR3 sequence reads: CASINGQISGNTIYF. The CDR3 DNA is TGTGCCAGCATTAACGGCCAAATCTCTGGAAACACCATATATTTT.

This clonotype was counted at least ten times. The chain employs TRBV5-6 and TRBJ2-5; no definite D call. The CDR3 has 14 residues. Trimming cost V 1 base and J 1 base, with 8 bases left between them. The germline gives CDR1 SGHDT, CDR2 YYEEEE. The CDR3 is CASSLIPTQETQYF. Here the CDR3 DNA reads TGTGCCAGCAGCTTGATCCCTACCCAAGAGACCCAGTACTTC. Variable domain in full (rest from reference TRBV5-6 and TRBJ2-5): DAGVTQSPTHLIKTRGQQVTLRCSPKSGHDTVSWYQQALGQGPQFIFQYYEEEERQRGNFPDRFSGHQFPNYSSELNVNALLLGDSALYLCASSLIPTQETQYFGPGTRLLVL.